This is a list of T cell receptor beta chains from one sample in a study of early T cells in non-severe SARS-CoV-2 infection. TCRdb reprocessed the 5' RACE reads with MiXCR, giving one entry per CDR3 protein. The repertoire has approximately 56,000 distinct CDR3 sequences, about 15% of them found once; the top ten carry about 4%. Sample: whole blood, taken at baseline. All receptors derive from an adult who was a healthcare worker with PCR-confirmed SARS-CoV-2 infection or an uninfected control (not recorded which). CDR3s include the opening cysteine and the closing phenylalanine or tryptophan. A D gene is named only where the DNA matches it firmly. Clone size, where shown, is once, few, many, or a class for clones that have expanded.

TRBD1,TRBJ2-5,TRBV7-7,.,CASSPRTGLETQYF,TGTGCTAGCAGCCCGAGGACAGGGCTGGAGACCCAGTACTTC
TRBD1,TRBJ2-1,TRBV7-3,few,CASSSGGEQFF,TGTGCCAGCAGCTCAGGGGGTGAGCAGTTCTTC
TRBD2,TRBJ2-5,TRBV28,few,CATFRGGSETQYF,TGTGCCACCTTCCGGGGGGGGAGTGAGACCCAGTACTTC
TRBD1,TRBJ2-4,TRBV29-1,few,CSVPETGTGSNIQYF,TGCAGCGTGCCTGAAACCGGGACAGGGAGCAACATTCAGTACTTC
.,TRBJ2-1,TRBV3-1,.,CASSQGIHNEQFF,TGTGCCAGCAGCCAAGGTATCCACAATGAGCAGTTCTTC
.,TRBJ1-3,TRBV2,many,CASSESGPRNTIYF,TGTGCCAGCAGTGAGTCGGGGCCAAGAAACACCATATATTTT
.,TRBJ1-2,TRBV20-1,few,CSASIDRGNLFYGYTF,TGCAGTGCTAGTATCGATCGGGGTAACCTCTTCTATGGCTACACCTTC
.,TRBJ2-1,TRBV28,few,CASSLGYSYNEQFF,TGTGCCAGCAGTTTGGGATACTCCTACAATGAGCAGTTCTTC
.,TRBJ2-7,TRBV28,many,CASSHPAGVSYEQYF,TGTGCCAGCAGCCACCCAGCCGGGGTCTCCTACGAGCAGTACTTC
TRBD2,TRBJ2-7,TRBV28,.,CASSLFGGGSSYEQYF,TGTGCCAGCAGTTTATTTGGCGGGGGGAGCTCCTACGAGCAGTACTTC
TRBD1,TRBJ1-3,TRBV3-1,.,CASSQDLWTGPDTIYF,TGTGCCAGCAGCCAAGATCTTTGGACAGGGCCCGACACCATATATTTT
.,TRBJ2-1,TRBV27,.,CASSTFSGTDNEQFF,TGTGCCAGCAGTACCTTCTCCGGGACCGACAATGAGCAGTTCTTC
.,TRBJ2-3,TRBV5-1,.,CASSLERVEDTQYF,TGCGCCAGCAGCTTGGAAAGAGTCGAGGATACGCAGTATTTT
.,TRBJ1-3,TRBV10-3,.,CAISPPNLGNTIYF,TGTGCCATCAGCCCACCTAATCTCGGCAACACCATATATTTT
TRBD1,TRBJ1-2,TRBV30,many,CAWNMGQGNYGYTF,TGTGCCTGGAATATGGGACAGGGGAACTATGGCTACACCTTC
.,TRBJ2-7,TRBV20-1,few,CSALEPQGRVYEQYF,TGCAGTGCCCTAGAGCCCCAGGGCAGAGTCTACGAGCAGTACTTC
.,TRBJ1-5,TRBV4-1,many,CASSQGQTNQPQHF,TGCGCCAGCAGCCAAGGCCAGACCAATCAGCCCCAGCATTTT
.,TRBJ2-5,TRBV20-1,.,CSAPDRRQETQYF,TGCAGTGCTCCAGACAGGCGCCAAGAGACCCAGTACTTC
TRBD2,TRBJ2-3,TRBV28,many,CASSLGRTSGRLADTQYF,TGTGCCAGCAGTTTGGGTCGGACTAGCGGGAGGCTCGCAGATACGCAGTATTTT
.,TRBJ2-5,TRBV5-6,.,CASSLVAPTGTQYF,TGTGCCAGCAGCTTGGTTGCCCCAACGGGGACCCAGTACTTC
.,TRBJ1-2,TRBV29-1,.,CSVGQGFTNYGYTF,TGCAGCGTTGGGCAGGGTTTTACTAACTATGGCTACACCTTC
.,TRBJ1-1,TRBV2,few,CASSEGGGRNTEAFF,TGTGCCAGCAGTGAAGGTGGAGGTCGGAACACTGAAGCTTTCTTT
.,TRBJ2-5,TRBV29-1,few,CSVDGALGFETQYF,TGCAGCGTTGATGGAGCTTTAGGGTTCGAGACCCAGTACTTC
TRBD2,TRBJ2-1,TRBV20-1,few,CSARSGRDNEQFF,TGCAGTGCTAGAAGCGGGAGGGACAATGAGCAGTTCTTC
TRBD1,TRBJ2-7,TRBV11-2,few,CASSPTGARDEQYF,TGTGCCAGCAGCCCAACAGGGGCTCGGGACGAGCAGTACTTC
.,TRBJ2-3,TRBV27,few,CASSLWKVPSTDTQYF,TGTGCCAGCAGTTTATGGAAGGTCCCAAGCACAGATACGCAGTATTTT
TRBD1,TRBJ1-1,TRBV5-5,.,CASSPGQGAGTEAFF,TGTGCCAGCAGCCCAGGACAGGGGGCCGGTACTGAAGCTTTCTTT
.,TRBJ2-5,TRBV3-1,.,CASSQERLVGTQYF,TGTGCCAGCAGCCAAGAGAGGCTCGTCGGGACCCAGTACTTC
.,TRBJ2-7,TRBV20-1,.,CSAREPTGPYEQYF,TGCAGTGCTAGAGAACCGACAGGACCCTACGAGCAGTACTTC
.,TRBJ1-3,TRBV7-8,.,CASSLDRIGNTIYF,TGTGCCAGCAGCCTTGACAGAATTGGAAACACCATATATTTT
.,TRBJ2-1,TRBV9,many,CASSVGPRIEQFF,TGTGCCAGCAGCGTAGGACCTAGGATAGAGCAGTTCTTC
.,TRBJ1-6,TRBV18,few,CASSPDRKSPLHF,TGTGCCAGCTCACCGGACAGAAAATCACCCCTCCACTTT
TRBD2,TRBJ2-7,TRBV11-2,.,CASSQTSGGDEQYF,TGTGCCAGCAGCCAGACTAGCGGGGGCGATGAGCAGTACTTC
.,TRBJ2-3,TRBV5-1,.,CASRQNLEQPSDTQYF,TGCGCCAGCAGGCAAAACCTAGAACAGCCCTCAGATACGCAGTATTTT
.,TRBJ2-1,TRBV6-5,many,CASSYGGYNEQFF,TGTGCCAGCAGTTACGGGGGGTACAATGAGCAGTTCTTC
TRBD2,TRBJ2-1,TRBV24-1,.,CATSSGGPNEQFF,TGTGCCACCAGTAGCGGGGGGCCCAATGAGCAGTTCTTC